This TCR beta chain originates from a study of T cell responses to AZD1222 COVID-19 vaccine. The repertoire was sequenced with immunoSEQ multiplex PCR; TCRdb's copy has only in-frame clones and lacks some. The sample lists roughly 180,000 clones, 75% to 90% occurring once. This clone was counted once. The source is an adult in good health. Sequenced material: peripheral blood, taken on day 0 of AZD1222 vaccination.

CDR3 protein: CAISESDSYGYTF. The CDR3, as DNA: TGTGCCATCAGTGAGTCGGATAGCTATGGCTACACCTTC. The J gene is TRBJ1-2, the V gene TRBV10-3; D is ambiguous. CDR1 ENHRY and CDR2 SYGVKD come from the germline V gene. Between the trimmed V and J ends, which lost 0 bases and 4 bases, there was a span of 6 bases. This CDR3 has 13 residues.